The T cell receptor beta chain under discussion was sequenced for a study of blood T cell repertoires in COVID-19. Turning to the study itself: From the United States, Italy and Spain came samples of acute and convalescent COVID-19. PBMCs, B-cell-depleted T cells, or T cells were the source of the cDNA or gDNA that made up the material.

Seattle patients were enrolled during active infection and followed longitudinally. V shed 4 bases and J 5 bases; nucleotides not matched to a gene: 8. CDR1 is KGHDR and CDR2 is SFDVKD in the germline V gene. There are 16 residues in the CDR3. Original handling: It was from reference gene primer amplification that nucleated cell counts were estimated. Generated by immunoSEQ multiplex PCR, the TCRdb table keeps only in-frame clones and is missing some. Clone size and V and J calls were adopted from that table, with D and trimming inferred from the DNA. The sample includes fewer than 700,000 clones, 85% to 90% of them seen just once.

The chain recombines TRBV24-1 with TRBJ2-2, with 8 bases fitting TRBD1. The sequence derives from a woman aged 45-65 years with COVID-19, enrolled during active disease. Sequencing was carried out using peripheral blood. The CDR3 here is CATSDFAGGFTGELFF. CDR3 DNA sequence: TGTGCCACCAGTGACTTCGCAGGGGGCTTTACCGGGGAGCTGTTTTTT.